Sequencing of this T cell receptor (beta chain) was carried out in a study of response to subunit inactivated influenza vaccine. General study results and limits: T cells newly recruited by each seasonal influenza vaccination are few, the authors suggested.

TCRdb ran MiXCR on the RT-PCR reads and lists one entry per CDR3 protein. Among 550,000 to 800,000 distinct CDR3 sequences listed, about 15% were seen once. The CDR3 is 16 residues long. Trimming took off 0 bases at V and 4 bases at J, with 15 bases between the two ends. In germline, CDR1 is SGHTA, CDR2 FQGNSA. In this sample, this clonotype turned up a few times. Its antigen is unidentified. The sequence derives from a man aged 50 to 59 who received an inactivated influenza vaccine. The chain joins TRBV7-2 to TRBJ1-2; D ambiguous. The starting material was PBMCs from blood, obtained 14 to 15 days before vaccination. The CDR3 region is CASSLAGREPVYGYTF. The CDR3 bases are TGTGCCAGCAGCTTAGCAGGACGGGAGCCGGTCTATGGCTACACCTTC.